The 25 T cell receptor beta chains given below trace back to one sample, sequenced in a study of cytomegalovirus exposure and HLA in healthy donors. Primers for the PCR totalled 60 Vbeta and 13 Jbeta. Assay: immunoSEQ multiplex PCR; the TCRdb copy retains only in-frame clones and omits some. The sample has fewer than 150,000 clones, 75% to 90% seen once. Sequenced: PBMCs. The receptors stem from a female donor in good health and CMV-seronegative.

The chain uses TRBV5-1 and TRBJ1-4, with no clear D. With 0 bases removed from V and 3 bases from J, the gap between germline ends came to 6 bases. CDR3 length: 14 amino acids. Germline loops: CDR1 SGHRS, CDR2 YFSETQ. The CDR3 bases are TGCGCCAGCAGCTTGGAACAGCCTAATGAAAAACTGTTTTTT. Amino acid sequence: CASSLEQPNEKLFF.

V and J are TRBV28 and TRBJ1-3, with D unresolved. The CDR3 covers 14 residues. CDR1 is MDHEN, CDR2 SYDVKM, per germline. Trimming took 4 bases from V and 0 from J, leaving 7 bases between them. In nucleotides, the CDR3 is TGTGCCAGCAGTTCCGGACTCTCTGGAAACACCATATATTTT. It encodes CASSSGLSGNTIYF.

This chain uses TRBV2 with TRBJ2-7, with 9 bases lining up with TRBD1. The junction had 12 bases not matched to a gene; V was cut back by 10 bases and J by 2 bases. The CDR3 totals 15 residues. CDR1 and CDR2 (germline): SNHLY, FYNNEI. The CDR3: CATDVAGTGPYEQYF. The CDR3 region has the DNA TGTGCCACCGACGTAGCCGGGACAGGGCCCTACGAGCAGTACTTC. Supplemented by reference TRBV2 and TRBJ2-7, the full variable domain reads EPEVTQTPSHQVTQMGQEVILRCVPISNHLYFYWYRQILGQKVEFLVSFYNNEISEKSEIFDDQFSVERPDGSNFTLKIRSTKLEDSAMYFCATDVAGTGPYEQYFGPGTRLTVT.

This clone was observed a single time. The chain has TRBV7-9 and TRBJ1-4; no definite D call. Between the trimmed V and J ends, which lost 1 base and 3 bases, there was a span of 12 bases. Germline V gene lookup returns CDR1 SEHNR and CDR2 FQNEAQ (reference sequence). CDR3 size: 16 residues. The CDR3 DNA follows: TGTGCCAGCAGCTTAGACAACCCGGGAGCTAATGAAAAACTGTTTTTT. Translating gives CASSLDNPGANEKLFF.

In this sample, this clone turned up a few times. V usage is TRBV18 and J usage is TRBJ1-4, with D unclear. Trimming pared 2 bases from V and 6 bases from J, leaving 4 bases between. The germline V gene has CDR1 KGHSH and CDR2 LQKENI. This CDR3 contains 12 residues. The CDR3 protein is CASSPGHEKLFF. The CDR3 bases are TGTGCCAGCTCACCAGGGCATGAAAAACTGTTTTTT.

This chain uses TRBV10-2 with TRBJ2-7, with D tentatively TRBD2 (6 bases). The germline V gene has CDR1 WSHSY and CDR2 SAAADI. V was pared by 2 bases and J by 0 bases, with 8 bases between. CDR3 length: 14 residues. The CDR3 here is CASSEAGNSYEQYF. In nucleotides, the CDR3 is TGCGCCAGCAGTGAGGCGGGGAACTCCTACGAGCAGTACTTC.

The chain links TRBV10-3 to TRBJ2-4, with TRBD2 matching 9 bases. The CDR3 covers 17 residues. The germline gives CDR1 ENHRY, CDR2 SYGVKD. V trimming: 3 bases; J trimming: 9 bases; junction bases outside the gene matches: 15. The CDR3 nucleotides are TGTGCCATCAGTGATTGGGCTAGCGGGACAAAAGGCGGCATTCAGTACTTC. It yields the protein CAISDWASGTKGGIQYF.

This clone is a singleton in its sample. The chain couples TRBV27 to TRBJ2-7; D is perhaps TRBD2 (5 bases). V was pared by 3 bases and J by 0 bases, with 12 bases between. Germline V lookup: CDR1 MNHEY, CDR2 SMNVEV (reference sequence). The CDR3 is 15 residues long. The CDR3 nucleotides are TGTGCCAGCAGTTTCTCTGCGGGCCTCTCCTACGAGCAGTACTTC. This codes for CASSFSAGLSYEQYF.

J is TRBJ1-1 and V is TRBV5-1; 7 bases align to TRBD1. V lost 7 bases, J lost 2 bases, and 11 bases stayed unmatched. Per the germline V gene, CDR1 is SGHRS and CDR2 is YFSETQ. The CDR3 is 15 amino acids. CDR3 in DNA: TGCGCCAGCGGTCAAGGGGGCGTAAAAAACACTGAAGCTTTCTTT. Its translation is CASGQGGVKNTEAFF.

The genes are TRBV5-1 and TRBJ2-7, with 12 positions matching TRBD1. This CDR3 comprises 14 residues. The trim removed 5 bases at V and 7 bases at J, leaving 7 bases unmatched. The germline gives CDR1 SGHRS, CDR2 YFSETQ. CDR3 in amino acids: CASSEGTGGGEQYF. As DNA, the CDR3 is TGCGCCAGCAGTGAGGGGACAGGGGGCGGTGAGCAGTACTTC.

The chain combines TRBV5-1 with TRBJ1-1; 7 positions match TRBD1. CDR1 is SGHRS and CDR2 is YFSETQ in the germline V gene. This CDR3 region has 14 residues. V gave up 4 bases and J gave up 4 bases; unmatched junction bases: 7. CDR3 region: CASSLTGSSTEAFF. Written as DNA, the CDR3 is TGCGCCAGCAGCCTGACAGGGAGCAGCACTGAAGCTTTCTTT.

The genes are TRBV6-5 and TRBJ2-1; D is possibly TRBD1 (6 bases). Germline assignment: CDR1 MNHEY and CDR2 SVGAGI. CDR3 length: 11 residues. V shed 4 bases and J shed 14 bases, with 12 bases lying between them. CDR3 coding DNA: TGTGCCAGCAGTTTCGGGGCAGGGGAGTTCTTC. Translation gives CASSFGAGEFF.

The chain combines TRBV6-5 with TRBJ2-5; 11 bases fit TRBD1. The CDR3 runs to 14 residues. The germline V gene has CDR1 MNHEY and CDR2 SVGAGI. J was trimmed by 5 bases and V by 6 bases; bases with no gene match: 5. The CDR3 bases are TGTGCCAGCAGGGACAGGGGGCGTAGGGAGACCCAGTACTTC. Residues: CASRDRGRRETQYF.

The chain is built from TRBV5-1 and TRBJ2-7, with 10 bases that match TRBD1. The CDR3 is 16 residues long. Germline CDR1 SGHRS, CDR2 YFSETQ. After removal of 5 bases from V and 0 bases from J, the junction contained 8 bases not matched to a gene. In DNA, the CDR3 is TGCGCCAGCAGTAATTCGACAGGGGGCTTCTCCTACGAGCAGTACTTC. This codes for CASSNSTGGFSYEQYF.

The chain joins TRBV27 to TRBJ2-7; possible D gene TRBD1, 5 bases. CDR1 and CDR2 from the germline V gene are MNHEY and SMNVEV (reference sequence). The CDR3 has 14 residues. Trimming shortened V by 8 bases and J by 1 base, and 15 bases separated the two germline ends. The CDR3 DNA sequence: TGTGCCAGCCGTCGACAGCCCGATTCCTACGAGCAGTACTTC. This codes for CASRRQPDSYEQYF.

The CDR3 DNA sequence: TGTGCCAGCAGCTTAACGGCAGGCGCTTGGGAAAAACTGTTTTTT. Protein sequence: CASSLTAGAWEKLFF. The V and J genes are TRBV7-9 and TRBJ1-4, with D unclear. Trimming cost V 2 bases and J 8 bases, with 15 bases left between them. The CDR3 is 15 residues long. Per the germline V gene, CDR1 is SEHNR and CDR2 is FQNEAQ (reference sequence).

This clone has more than one count but fewer than ten. The chain combines TRBV27 with TRBJ2-1, with TRBD2 matching 9 bases. The CDR3 is 15 amino acids. Looked up from germline, CDR1 is MNHEY and CDR2 is SMNVEV (reference sequence). Losses at the gene ends were 6 bases for V and 4 bases for J; bases not matched to a gene: 7. The CDR3 protein is CASRGSLAGYNEQFF. The CDR3 DNA reads as TGTGCCAGCAGAGGATCCCTAGCGGGATACAATGAGCAGTTCTTC.

The V call is TRBV14, the J call TRBJ2-2, with D hard to call. This CDR3 contains 13 residues. Looked up from germline, CDR1 is SGHDN and CDR2 is FVKESK. With 5 bases removed from V and 8 bases from J, the gap between germline ends came to 12 bases. The DNA of the CDR3 is TGTGCCAGCAGCGCCCAGTATGAAGGGGAGCTGTTTTTT. Translating gives CASSAQYEGELFF. Full variable domain (missing parts from reference TRBV14 and TRBJ2-2): EAGVTQFPSHSVIEKGQTVTLRCDPISGHDNLYWYRRVMGKEIKFLLHFVKESKQDESGMPNNRFLAERTGGTYSTLKVQPAELEDSGVYFCASSAQYEGELFFGEGSRLTVL.

The chain uses TRBV6-5 and TRBJ2-1, with 7 bases lining up with TRBD2. The junction had 7 bases not matched to a gene; V was cut back by 2 bases and J by 3 bases. Germline values: CDR1 MNHEY, CDR2 SVGAGI. The CDR3 covers 16 residues. The CDR3 bases are TGTGCCAGCAGTTACGGGGGGGGACTCTACTACAATGAGCAGTTCTTC. This codes for CASSYGGGLYYNEQFF.

The genes are TRBV7-2 and TRBJ2-3; TRBD2 aligns across 9 bases. CDR1 and CDR2 from the germline V gene are SGHTA and FQGNSA. This CDR3 contains 14 residues. J gave up 5 bases and V 8 bases, and 8 bases lay outside the gene matches. The CDR3 DNA is TGTGCCAGCGCTGCGGGAGGGAGGCGAGATACGCAGTATTTT. This codes for CASAAGGRRDTQYF.

The V gene is TRBV28, the J gene TRBJ1-2, with unresolved D. Trimming took 8 bases from V and 4 from J, leaving 23 bases between them. Germline-derived CDR1 and CDR2 are MDHEN and SYDVKM. This CDR3 comprises 16 residues. The CDR3 sequence: CASESKGAALGYGYTF. The CDR3 region has the DNA TGTGCCAGCGAATCAAAAGGTGCGGCTTTGGGCTATGGCTACACCTTC.

The chain combines TRBV27 with TRBJ1-1; the match to TRBD1 covers 8 bases. In germline, CDR1 is MNHEY, CDR2 SMNVEV (reference sequence). The V gene end was trimmed by 0 bases and the J gene end by 3 bases; junction bases not matched to a gene: 3. The CDR3 consists of 15 residues. In DNA form, the CDR3 reads TGTGCCAGCAGTTTATCAACAGGGGGATACACTGAAGCTTTCTTT. Amino acids: CASSLSTGGYTEAFF.

The chain links TRBV27 to TRBJ1-1, with a tentative D call TRBD1 (5 bases). Trimming cost V 1 base and J 3 bases, with 9 bases left between them. The length of the CDR3 is 14 residues. The germline V gene has CDR1 MNHEY and CDR2 SMNVEV (reference sequence). In DNA, the CDR3 is TGTGCCAGCAGTTTATGGGGGGACTACACTGAAGCTTTCTTT. This encodes CASSLWGDYTEAFF.

The chain links TRBV5-6 to TRBJ2-2; D remains ambiguous. The V gene lost 2 bases and the J gene lost 0 bases, with 11 bases spanning the gap. The CDR3 is 16 residues long. Germline CDR1 SGHDT, CDR2 YYEEEE. CDR3: CASSLAPYANTGELFF. DNA for the CDR3: TGTGCCAGCAGCTTAGCTCCCTACGCGAACACCGGGGAGCTGTTTTTT.

The V call is TRBV19, the J call TRBJ2-1; D remains unclear. Trimming shortened V by 5 bases and J by 1 base, and 9 bases separated the two germline ends. CDR1 LNHDA and CDR2 SQIVND come from the germline V gene (reference sequence). CDR3 length: 14 residues. The CDR3 sequence is CASSVSRSYNEQFF. The CDR3 region has the DNA TGTGCCAGTAGTGTTTCACGGTCCTACAATGAGCAGTTCTTC.